These T cell receptor beta chains were read from a single sample in a study of T cell responses to AZD1222 COVID-19 vaccine. The repertoire was sequenced with immunoSEQ multiplex PCR; TCRdb's copy has only in-frame clones and lacks some. This table has 200,000 to 250,000 clones, about 94% appearing once. Material: peripheral blood, obtained 28 days after the second dose of the MenACWY control vaccine. The receptors shown here come from an adult who received the MenACWY meningococcal vaccine as a control. CDR3s include the opening cysteine and the closing phenylalanine or tryptophan. Each record gives: CDR3 protein, V gene, J gene.

cdr3_aa: CASSPGQAQINEQFF
v_call: TRBV5-1
j_call: TRBJ2-1

cdr3_aa: CASSTLRSTDTQYF
v_call: TRBV5-5
j_call: TRBJ2-3

cdr3_aa: CAITREDTDTQYF
v_call: TRBV10-3
j_call: TRBJ2-3

cdr3_aa: CASSFETVGKLFF
v_call: TRBV7-9
j_call: TRBJ1-4

cdr3_aa: CSASPRGGSYTGELFF
v_call: TRBV20-1
j_call: TRBJ2-2

cdr3_aa: CASSIRIQPSEKLFF
v_call: TRBV19
j_call: TRBJ1-4

cdr3_aa: CATSDPTGTDYNEQFF
v_call: TRBV24-1
j_call: TRBJ2-1

cdr3_aa: CASSPTPGSGANVLTF
v_call: TRBV7-8
j_call: TRBJ2-6

cdr3_aa: CASSVTTAMNTEAFF
v_call: TRBV18
j_call: TRBJ1-1

cdr3_aa: CASSFSSEQYF
v_call: TRBV12-3/TRBV12-4
j_call: TRBJ2-7

cdr3_aa: CASSQPGLVDTQYF
v_call: TRBV5-1
j_call: TRBJ2-3

cdr3_aa: CASSQLGPSSGNTIYF
v_call: TRBV28
j_call: TRBJ1-3

cdr3_aa: CASSDRAPAGSNEQFF
v_call: TRBV19
j_call: TRBJ2-1

cdr3_aa: CASSLYNRGLEQYF
v_call: TRBV14
j_call: TRBJ2-7

cdr3_aa: CASSYLAGEETQYF
v_call: TRBV6-2/TRBV6-3
j_call: TRBJ2-5

cdr3_aa: CASSVRSGASNEQYF
v_call: TRBV9
j_call: TRBJ2-7

cdr3_aa: CAWSTLNTEAFF
v_call: TRBV30
j_call: TRBJ1-1

cdr3_aa: CASSEGRGMKNSPLHF
v_call: TRBV6-1
j_call: TRBJ1-6

cdr3_aa: CASSEGLAGSTDTQYF
v_call: TRBV7-3
j_call: TRBJ2-3

cdr3_aa: CASSSTGNYGYTF
v_call: TRBV7-2
j_call: TRBJ1-2

cdr3_aa: CASSEGTVVQPQHF
v_call: TRBV7-8
j_call: TRBJ1-5

cdr3_aa: CASHGDSANNYGYTF
v_call: TRBV5-6
j_call: TRBJ1-2

cdr3_aa: CASSSQERGTEAFF
v_call: TRBV27
j_call: TRBJ1-1

cdr3_aa: CASSDRVDNQPQHF
v_call: TRBV27
j_call: TRBJ1-5

cdr3_aa: CASSLMTANTGELFF
v_call: TRBV5-1
j_call: TRBJ2-2

cdr3_aa: CASSLAGGTNEKLFF
v_call: TRBV7-6
j_call: TRBJ1-4

cdr3_aa: CASRQGGTDTQYF
v_call: TRBV10-2
j_call: TRBJ2-3

cdr3_aa: CASSTGQGGDTQYF
v_call: TRBV7-8
j_call: TRBJ2-3